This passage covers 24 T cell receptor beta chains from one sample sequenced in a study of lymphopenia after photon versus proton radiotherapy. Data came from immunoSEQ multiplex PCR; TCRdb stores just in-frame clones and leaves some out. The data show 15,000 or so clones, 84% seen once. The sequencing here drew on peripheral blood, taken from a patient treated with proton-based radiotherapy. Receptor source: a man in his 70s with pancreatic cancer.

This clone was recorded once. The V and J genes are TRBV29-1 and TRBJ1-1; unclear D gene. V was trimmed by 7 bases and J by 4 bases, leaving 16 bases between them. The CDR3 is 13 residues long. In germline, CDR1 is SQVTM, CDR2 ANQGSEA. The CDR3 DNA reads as TGCAGCGCCGGAGGGCCGCGCGGCACTGAAGCTTTCTTT. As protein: CSAGGPRGTEAFF.

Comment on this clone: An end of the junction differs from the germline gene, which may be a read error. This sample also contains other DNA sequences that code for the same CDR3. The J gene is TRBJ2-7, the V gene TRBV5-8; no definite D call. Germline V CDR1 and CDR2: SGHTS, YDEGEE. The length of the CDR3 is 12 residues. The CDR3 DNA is TGCGCCAGCAGCCCCCCCGACTACGAGCAGTACTTC. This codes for CASSPPDYEQYF.

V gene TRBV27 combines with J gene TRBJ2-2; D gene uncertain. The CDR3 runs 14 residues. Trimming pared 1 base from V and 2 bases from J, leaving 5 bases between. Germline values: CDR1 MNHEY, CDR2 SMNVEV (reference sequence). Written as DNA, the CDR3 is TGTGCCAGCAGTTTATATAGAAACACCGGGGAGCTGTTTTTT. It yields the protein CASSLYRNTGELFF.

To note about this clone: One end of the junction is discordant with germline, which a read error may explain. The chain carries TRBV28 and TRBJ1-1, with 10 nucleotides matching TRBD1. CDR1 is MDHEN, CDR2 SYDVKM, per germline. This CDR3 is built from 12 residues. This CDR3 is CASSSSDRGQSF. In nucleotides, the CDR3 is TGTGCCAGCAGTTCCTCTGACAGGGGGCAATCCTTT. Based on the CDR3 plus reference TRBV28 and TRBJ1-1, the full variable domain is DVKVTQSSRYLVKRTGEKVFLECVQDMDHENMFWYRQDPGLGLRLIYFSYDVKMKEKGDIPEGYSVSREKKERFSLILESASTNQTSMYLCASSSSDRGQSFGQGTRLTVV.

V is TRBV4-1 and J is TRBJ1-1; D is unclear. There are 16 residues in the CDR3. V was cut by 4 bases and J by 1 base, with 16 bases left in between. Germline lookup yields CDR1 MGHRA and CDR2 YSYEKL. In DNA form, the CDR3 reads TGCGCCAGCAGCCCCGGATCAGTATTCCAGAACACTGAAGCTTTCTTT. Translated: CASSPGSVFQNTEAFF.

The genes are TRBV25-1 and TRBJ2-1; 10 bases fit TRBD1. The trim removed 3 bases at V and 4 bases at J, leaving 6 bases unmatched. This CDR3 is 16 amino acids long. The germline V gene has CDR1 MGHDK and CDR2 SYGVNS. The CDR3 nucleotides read TGTGCCAGCAGTGACCCGCCGGGACAGGGGTACAATGAGCAGTTCTTC. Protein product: CASSDPPGQGYNEQFF.

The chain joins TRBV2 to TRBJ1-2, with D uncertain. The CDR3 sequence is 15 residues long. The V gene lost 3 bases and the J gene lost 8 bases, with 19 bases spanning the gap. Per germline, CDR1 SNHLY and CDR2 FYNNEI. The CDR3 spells CASSDGPAGVTGYTF. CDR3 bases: TGTGCCAGCAGTGACGGGCCGGCTGGGGTGACCGGCTACACCTTC.

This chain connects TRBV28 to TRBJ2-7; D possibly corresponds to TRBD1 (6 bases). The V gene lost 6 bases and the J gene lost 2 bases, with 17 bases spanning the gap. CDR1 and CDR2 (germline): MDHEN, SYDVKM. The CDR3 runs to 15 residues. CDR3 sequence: CASRLQGERTYEQYF. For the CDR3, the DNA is TGTGCCAGCAGACTACAGGGAGAGAGAACCTACGAGCAGTACTTC.

CDR3 protein: CASRNIAQASGYTF. The DNA of the CDR3 is TGTGCCAGCAGGAACATCGCACAGGCCTCGGGCTACACCTTC. The chain carries TRBV7-9 and TRBJ1-2; a possible D gene is TRBD1 (5 bases). The germline V and J ends were trimmed by 6 bases and 8 bases, with 19 bases remaining between them. CDR3 length: 14 residues. Germline values: CDR1 SEHNR, CDR2 FQNEAQ (reference sequence).

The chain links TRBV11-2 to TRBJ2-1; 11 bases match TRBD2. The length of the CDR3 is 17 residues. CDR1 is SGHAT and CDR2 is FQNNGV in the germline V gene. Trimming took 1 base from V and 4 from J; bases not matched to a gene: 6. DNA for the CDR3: TGTGCCAGCAGCTTAGGGGGACTAGCGGAGAGATACAATGAGCAGTTCTTC. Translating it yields CASSLGGLAERYNEQFF.

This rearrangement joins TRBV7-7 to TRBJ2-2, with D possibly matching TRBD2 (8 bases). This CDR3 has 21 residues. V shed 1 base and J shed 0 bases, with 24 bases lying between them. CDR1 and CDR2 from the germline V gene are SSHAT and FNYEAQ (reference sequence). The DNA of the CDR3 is TGTGCCAGCAGCTTAGAAGGGAGCGGGAGACAGGGCCCGTCGAACACCGGGGAGCTGTTTTTT. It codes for CASSLEGSGRQGPSNTGELFF.

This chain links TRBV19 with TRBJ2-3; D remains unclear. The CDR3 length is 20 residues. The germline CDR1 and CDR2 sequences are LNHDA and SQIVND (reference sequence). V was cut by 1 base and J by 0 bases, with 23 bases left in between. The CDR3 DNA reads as TGTGCCAGTAGTATAGGGACCCCTAAGGAATTCAGGTATAGCACAGATACGCAGTATTTT. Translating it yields CASSIGTPKEFRYSTDTQYF.

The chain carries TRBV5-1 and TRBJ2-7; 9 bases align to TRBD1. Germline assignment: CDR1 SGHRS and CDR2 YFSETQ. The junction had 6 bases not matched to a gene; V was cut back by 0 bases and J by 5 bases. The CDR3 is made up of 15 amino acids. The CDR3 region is CASSLARGQGHEQYF. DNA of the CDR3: TGCGCCAGCAGCTTGGCCAGGGGACAGGGACACGAGCAGTACTTC.

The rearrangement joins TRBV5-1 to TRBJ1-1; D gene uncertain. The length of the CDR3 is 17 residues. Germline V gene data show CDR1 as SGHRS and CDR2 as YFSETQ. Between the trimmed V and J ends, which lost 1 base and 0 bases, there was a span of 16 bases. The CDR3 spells CASSLSSLGSLNTEAFF. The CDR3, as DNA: TGCGCCAGCAGCTTGAGCTCCTTAGGGAGCTTGAACACTGAAGCTTTCTTT.

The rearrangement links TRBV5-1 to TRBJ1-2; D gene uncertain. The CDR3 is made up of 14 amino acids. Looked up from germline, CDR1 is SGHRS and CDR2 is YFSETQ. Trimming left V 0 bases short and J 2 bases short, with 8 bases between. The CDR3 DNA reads TGCGCCAGCAGCTTGGAGGGTGGGAACTATGGCTACACCTTC. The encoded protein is CASSLEGGNYGYTF.

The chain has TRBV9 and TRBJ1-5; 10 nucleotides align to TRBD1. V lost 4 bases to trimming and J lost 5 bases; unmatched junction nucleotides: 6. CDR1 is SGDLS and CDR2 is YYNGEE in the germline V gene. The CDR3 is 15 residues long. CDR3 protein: CASSPSGTGDQPQHF. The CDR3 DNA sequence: TGTGCCAGCAGCCCCTCCGGGACAGGGGATCAGCCCCAGCATTTT. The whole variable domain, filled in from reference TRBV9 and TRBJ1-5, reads DSGVTQTPKHLITATGQRVTLRCSPRSGDLSVYWYQQSLDQGLQFLIQYYNGEERAKGNILERFSAQQFPDLHSELNLSSLELGDSALYFCASSPSGTGDQPQHFGDGTRLSIL.

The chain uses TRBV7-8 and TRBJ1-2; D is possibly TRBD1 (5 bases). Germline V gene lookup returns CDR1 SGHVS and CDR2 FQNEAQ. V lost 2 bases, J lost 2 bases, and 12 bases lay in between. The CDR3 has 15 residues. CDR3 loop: CASSLPEGPNYGYTF. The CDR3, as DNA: TGTGCCAGCAGCTTACCCGAGGGGCCCAACTATGGCTACACCTTC.

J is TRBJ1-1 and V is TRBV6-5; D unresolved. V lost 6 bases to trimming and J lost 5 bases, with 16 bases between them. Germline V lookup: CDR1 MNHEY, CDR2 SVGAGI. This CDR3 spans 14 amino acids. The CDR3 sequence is CASRIDRRGTEAFF. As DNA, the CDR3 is TGTGCCAGCAGGATTGACCGGCGGGGAACTGAAGCTTTCTTT.

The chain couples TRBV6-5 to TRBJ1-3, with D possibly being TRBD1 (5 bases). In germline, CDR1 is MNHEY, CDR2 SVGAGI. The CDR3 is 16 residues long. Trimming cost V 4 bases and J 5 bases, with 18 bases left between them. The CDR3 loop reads CASSSSIGGTRNTIYF. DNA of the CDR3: TGTGCCAGCAGTTCCAGTATCGGGGGAACCCGAAACACCATATATTTT.

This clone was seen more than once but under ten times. CDR3 protein: CASSLSPLVRDLNTEAFF. The CDR3 DNA sequence: TGTGCCAGCAGTTTATCCCCCCTAGTGAGAGATTTGAACACTGAAGCTTTCTTT. J is TRBJ1-1 and V is TRBV27; the D is unclear. Looked up from germline, CDR1 is MNHEY and CDR2 is SMNVEV (reference sequence). The V gene lost 0 bases and the J gene lost 0 bases, with 17 bases spanning the gap. There are 18 residues in the CDR3.

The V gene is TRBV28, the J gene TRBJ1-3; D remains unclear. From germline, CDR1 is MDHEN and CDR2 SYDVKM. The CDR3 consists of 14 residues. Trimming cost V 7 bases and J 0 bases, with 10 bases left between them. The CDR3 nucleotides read TGTGCCAGCACTACGGGCAGCTCTGGAAACACCATATATTTT. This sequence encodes CASTTGSSGNTIYF.

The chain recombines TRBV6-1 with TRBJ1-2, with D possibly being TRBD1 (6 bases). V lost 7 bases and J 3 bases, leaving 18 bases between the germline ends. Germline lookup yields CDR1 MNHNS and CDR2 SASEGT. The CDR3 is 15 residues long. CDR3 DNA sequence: TGTGCCAGCACTCACTACAGGGCGGATGACTATGGCTACACCTTC. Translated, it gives CASTHYRADDYGYTF.

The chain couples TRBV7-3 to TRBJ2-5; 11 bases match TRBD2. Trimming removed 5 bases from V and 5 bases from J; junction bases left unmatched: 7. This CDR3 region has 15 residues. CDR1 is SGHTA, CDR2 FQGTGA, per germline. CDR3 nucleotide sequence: TGTGCCAGCAGCCTTAGCGGGGGGGCCTGGGAGACCCAGTACTTC. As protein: CASSLSGGAWETQYF.

CDR3 protein: CASSQAGGYTF. The DNA of the CDR3 is TGCGCCAGCAGCCAAGCGGGGGGCTACACCTTC. This chain uses TRBV4-1 with TRBJ1-2; D remains unclear. CDR3 length equals 11 residues. Deletions cut 1 base from V and 8 bases from J, with 5 bases between. From germline, CDR1 is MGHRA and CDR2 YSYEKL.